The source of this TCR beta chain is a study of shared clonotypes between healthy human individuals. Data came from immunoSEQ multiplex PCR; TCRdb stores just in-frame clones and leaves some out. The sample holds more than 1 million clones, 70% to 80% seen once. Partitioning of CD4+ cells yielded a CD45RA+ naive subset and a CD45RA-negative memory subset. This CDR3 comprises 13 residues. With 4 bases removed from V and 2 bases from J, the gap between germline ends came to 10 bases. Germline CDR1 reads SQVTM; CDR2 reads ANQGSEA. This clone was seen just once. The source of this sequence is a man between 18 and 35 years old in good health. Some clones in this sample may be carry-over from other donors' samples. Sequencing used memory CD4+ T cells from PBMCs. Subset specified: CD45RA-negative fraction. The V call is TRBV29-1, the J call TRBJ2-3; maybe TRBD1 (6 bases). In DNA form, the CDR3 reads TGCAGCGTTGGGGGGCTAGTCACAGATACGCAGTATTTT. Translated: CSVGGLVTDTQYF.